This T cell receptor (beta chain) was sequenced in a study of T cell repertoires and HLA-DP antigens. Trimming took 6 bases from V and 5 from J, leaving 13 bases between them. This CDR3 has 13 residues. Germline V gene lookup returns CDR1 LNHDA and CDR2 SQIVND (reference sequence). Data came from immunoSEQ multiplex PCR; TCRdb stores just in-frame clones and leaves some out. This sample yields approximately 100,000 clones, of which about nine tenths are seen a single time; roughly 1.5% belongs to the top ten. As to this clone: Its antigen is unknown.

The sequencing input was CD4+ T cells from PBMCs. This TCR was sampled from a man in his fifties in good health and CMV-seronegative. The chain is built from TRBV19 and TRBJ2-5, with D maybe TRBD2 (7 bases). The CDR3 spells CASRWAGAETQYF. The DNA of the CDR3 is TGTGCCAGTAGGTGGGCGGGGGCGGAGACCCAGTACTTC.